One and the same sample provided the 20 T cell receptor beta chains below, sequenced in a study of blood T cells in healthy people across ages. Then a second PCR, running roughly 7 to 11 cycles, was carried out with a sample-barcoded 5' primer and a J-beta primer mix. TCRdb re-called the 5' RACE reads through MiXCR, storing one row per CDR3 protein. The data contain roughly 1.7 million distinct CDR3 sequences, around 35% of them singletons. What was sequenced was blood. The receptors here all came from a woman in her thirties in good health.

Concerning this clonotype itself: The junction departs from germline at one end; a sequencing error may be responsible. The chain has TRBV30 and TRBJ2-3, with 12 bases matching TRBD2. Germline V gene lookup returns CDR1 GTSNPN and CDR2 SVGIG (reference sequence). This CDR3 region has 13 residues. CDR3 DNA sequence: TGTACCTGGACTAGCGGGAACACAGATACGCAGTATTTT. This translates into CTWTSGNTDTQYF. Variable domain in full (rest from reference TRBV30 and TRBJ2-3): SQTIHQWPATLVQPVGSPLSLECTVEGTSNPNLYWYRQAAGRGLQLLFYSVGIGQISSEVPQNLSASRPQDRQFILSSKKLLLSDSGFYLCTWTSGNTDTQYFGPGTRLTVL.

This clonotype showed up just a few times. This sequence joins TRBV6-7 and TRBJ2-5; D unresolved. TRBV6-7 is an ORF for which the function is uncertain. The CDR3 totals 11 residues. V gave up 6 bases and J gave up 5 bases, with 7 bases separating them. The CDR3 DNA is TGTGCCAGCAGAAGGTTCGAGACCCAGTACTTC. This sequence encodes CASRRFETQYF.

This chain connects TRBV2 to TRBJ1-1; D unresolved. Per the germline V gene, CDR1 is SNHLY and CDR2 is FYNNEI. Between the trimmed V and J ends, which lost 4 bases and 8 bases, there was a span of 11 bases. This CDR3 contains 12 residues. CDR3 DNA sequence: TGTGCCAGCAGTGTAAGCCTGGCAGAAGCTTTCTTT. It specifies CASSVSLAEAFF. The whole variable domain, remainder taken from reference TRBV2 and TRBJ1-1, is EPEVTQTPSHQVTQMGQEVILRCVPISNHLYFYWYRQILGQKVEFLVSFYNNEISEKSEIFDDQFSVERPDGSNFTLKIRSTKLEDSAMYFCASSVSLAEAFFGQGTRLTVV.

The chain carries TRBV5-6 and TRBJ2-7, with D perhaps matching TRBD2 (7 bases). V lost 2 bases to trimming and J lost 3 bases, with 24 bases between them. CDR3 length equals 18 residues. The V gene's germline CDR1 is SGHDT and CDR2 YYEEEE. This CDR3 reads CASSFATGGGGTYYEQYF. CDR3 DNA: TGTGCCAGCAGCTTCGCCACCGGGGGCGGGGGAACATACTACGAGCAGTACTTC.

The chain carries TRBV6-5 and TRBJ1-2, with 8 positions matching TRBD1. The CDR3 covers 15 residues. CDR1 and CDR2 (germline): MNHEY, SVGAGI. V was pared by 10 bases and J by 4 bases, with 14 bases of the junction left unmatched. The CDR3 spells CANPQTGTGTYGYTF. The CDR3 DNA reads as TGTGCCAACCCCCAAACCGGGACAGGAACCTATGGCTACACCTTC.

The table lists this clonotype with a few counts. The J gene is TRBJ2-1, the V gene TRBV3-1, with TRBD2 identical over 9 bases. This CDR3 spans 18 amino acids. The germline gives CDR1 LGHDT, CDR2 YNNKEL (reference sequence). With V trimmed by 5 bases and J by 4 bases, 15 bases remained unmatched. CDR3 coding DNA: TGTGCCAGCAGCTCATATCCTAGCGGGATCCGACTGTACAATGAGCAGTTCTTC. Amino acids: CASSSYPSGIRLYNEQFF.

With respect to this clonotype: At one of its ends the junction is not consistent with the germline gene, which may arise from a read error. The chain has TRBV12-3 or TRBV12-4 and TRBJ2-7; no clear D gene. The CDR3 has 13 amino acids. CDR3 loop: CACSLPQVYEQYF. CDR3 bases: TGTGCCTGCAGTTTGCCGCAGGTTTACGAGCAGTACTTC.

The CDR3 bases are TGTGCCATCAGTAGTGGAGAGAGGGGATACTCTAGCAATCAGCCCCAGCATTTT. This codes for CAISSGERGYSSNQPQHF. The genes are TRBV10-3 and TRBJ1-5; TRBD1 is a possible D gene (5 bases). Looked up from germline, CDR1 is ENHRY and CDR2 is SYGVKD. CDR3 length equals 18 residues. Trimming took off 5 bases at V and 0 bases at J, with 20 bases between the two ends.

This clonotype has just a few counts. The rearrangement joins TRBV7-6 to TRBJ2-6, with D possibly being TRBD2 (5 bases). Trimming removed 0 bases at V and 1 base at J, with 13 bases between. The CDR3 totals 18 residues. Germline V CDR1 and CDR2: SGHVS, FNYEAQ. The CDR3 loop reads CASSLAGVTRSGANVLTF. As DNA, the CDR3 is TGTGCCAGCAGCTTAGCCGGGGTAACCCGTTCTGGGGCCAACGTCCTGACTTTC.

The chain has TRBV20-1 and TRBJ2-1, with 9 bases lining up with TRBD2. The CDR3 contains 15 residues. J gave up 7 bases and V 5 bases, and 12 bases lay outside the gene matches. CDR1 and CDR2 from the germline V gene are DFQATT and SNEGSKA (reference sequence). DNA for the CDR3: TGCAGTGCTCCCTTGGGGAGCGGGAGGCGGAATGAGCAGTTCTTC. Residues: CSAPLGSGRRNEQFF.

The chain employs TRBV6-6 and TRBJ1-2, with D unclear. The CDR3 is made up of 16 amino acids. CDR1 and CDR2 from the germline V gene are MNHNY and SVGAGI (reference sequence). Trimming took off 7 bases at V and 2 bases at J, with 20 bases between the two ends. The CDR3 DNA reads TGTGCCAGCACCCTGGACGTGTGGGAAGGAAACTATGGCTACACCTTC. Residues: CASTLDVWEGNYGYTF.

This clonotype came up a few times. The chain employs TRBV4-1 and TRBJ2-7, with D uncertain. The germline V and J ends were trimmed by 3 bases and 3 bases, with 9 bases remaining between them. The CDR3 has 13 amino acids. The germline V gene encodes CDR1 MGHRA and CDR2 YSYEKL. The CDR3 DNA sequence: TGCGCCAGCAGCCAGGCGTGGGGCTACGAGCAGTACTTC. Its translation: CASSQAWGYEQYF.

This clonotype has a handful of counts. This rearrangement joins TRBV9 to TRBJ1-6; TRBD1 might be the D (5 bases). Germline V gene sequence: CDR1 SGDLS, CDR2 YYNGEE. CDR3 length equals 13 residues. V lost 0 bases to trimming and J lost 8 bases, with 6 bases between them. The DNA for the CDR3 is TGTGCCAGCAGCGTAGGGGGGGATTCACCCCTCCACTTT. Amino acids: CASSVGGDSPLHF.

The DNA of the CDR3 is TGTGCCAGCAGCCAAGTGTGGGGCGGGGGCTCCTACGAGCAGTACTTC. This codes for CASSQVWGGGSYEQYF. The rearrangement links TRBV4-2 to TRBJ2-7, with 7 bases that match TRBD2. Germline V gene data show CDR1 as LGHNA and CDR2 as YNFKEQ. The CDR3 is 16 amino acids. Unmatched junction bases numbered 6, after V lost 1 base and J lost 0 bases.

This clonotype was seen more than once but under ten times. The chain has TRBV11-1 and TRBJ2-1; TRBD1 matches at 9 bases. The CDR3 covers 15 residues. Looked up from germline, CDR1 is SGHAT and CDR2 is FQDESV (reference sequence). The J segment lost 2 bases and the V segment lost 5 bases, leaving 4 bases of the junction unmatched. Here the CDR3 reads CASSNRQGAYNEQFF. The CDR3 DNA sequence: TGTGCCAGCAGCAACCGACAGGGGGCCTACAATGAGCAGTTCTTC.

For this clonotype: The junction does not match germline at one end; this may be a read error. This chain joins TRBV3-1 and TRBJ2-3; TRBD2 is a possible D gene (7 bases). Per the germline V gene, CDR1 is LGHDT and CDR2 is YNNKEL (reference sequence). The CDR3 runs 16 residues. In nucleotides, the CDR3 is TGTGCCCGCAGCCAACGGGGGGCGGGAGGCACAGATACGCAGTATTTT. Amino acid sequence: CARSQRGAGGTDTQYF.

The genes are TRBV29-1 and TRBJ2-1, with TRBD2 as a possible D gene (5 bases). V was pared by 2 bases and J by 3 bases, with 8 bases between. This CDR3 comprises 13 residues. Germline V gives CDR1 SQVTM, CDR2 ANQGSEA. The CDR3 reads CSVERGSYNEQFF. The CDR3 nucleotides read TGCAGCGTTGAACGTGGGAGCTACAATGAGCAGTTCTTC.

Only a few counts were recorded for this clonotype. The chain carries TRBV5-1 and TRBJ2-3, with 7 nucleotides matching TRBD2. The CDR3 length is 15 residues. The ends lost 0 bases at V and 2 bases at J; junction bases unmatched: 3. From germline, CDR1 is SGHRS and CDR2 YFSETQ. The CDR3 sequence is CASSLGTSATDTQYF. CDR3 coding DNA: TGCGCCAGCAGCTTGGGGACTAGTGCCACAGATACGCAGTATTTT.

This rearrangement joins TRBV29-1 to TRBJ2-7; D is possibly TRBD2 (5 bases). Trimming took 8 bases from V and 5 from J, leaving 13 bases between them. Germline CDR1 reads SQVTM; CDR2 reads ANQGSEA. The CDR3 sequence is 11 residues long. CDR3 amino acids: CSSTRGNEQYF. CDR3 coding DNA: TGCAGCTCAACCAGAGGGAACGAGCAGTACTTC.

The chain employs TRBV2 and TRBJ1-3; tentatively, D is TRBD1 (5 bases). Deletions cut 6 bases from V and 0 bases from J, with 9 bases between. The CDR3 has 14 residues. CDR1 and CDR2 from the germline V gene are SNHLY and FYNNEI. The CDR3 bases are TGTGCCAGCAGCCACAGGATCTCTGGAAACACCATATATTTT. Protein sequence: CASSHRISGNTIYF.